This T cell receptor beta chain emerged from a study of identical twins. From germline, CDR1 is LGHDT and CDR2 YNNKEL (reference sequence). CDR3 length: 18 amino acids. Trimming shortened V by 4 bases and J by 5 bases, and 23 bases separated the two germline ends. TCRdb re-analysed the 5' RACE reads in MiXCR, keeping a single row per CDR3 protein. The sample lists approximately 1.8 million distinct CDR3 sequences, about 32% seen once, with around 0.3% in the top ten. The table lists this clonotype with a few counts. Antigen unknown. Broader study findings: With beta out-of-frame sequences, excess sharing by twins was weaker. For cord blood, abundant beta clonotypes had fewer insertions, unlike memory repertoires, which showed none. Invariant MAIT and iNKT cells may have partly biased zero-insertion analyses. Models predicted too little out-of-frame TCR alpha sharing in monozygotic twins.

This TCR was sampled from a newborn girl in good health. The sample taken for sequencing was cord blood. The V and J genes are TRBV3-1 and TRBJ2-2, with TRBD2 as a possible D gene (6 bases). The CDR3 sequence: CASSPRVPKPRGTGELFF. The CDR3 coding sequence is TGTGCCAGCAGCCCAAGAGTCCCAAAGCCGCGGGGAACCGGGGAGCTGTTTTTT.